This T cell receptor (beta chain) comes out of a study of blood T cell repertoires in COVID-19. As for the study in general: T cells, B-cell-depleted T cells, or PBMCs provided the cDNA or gDNA that served as material.

Authors' methods: Amplification of reference gene primers was used by the study to estimate nucleated cell counts. TCRdb's copy holds only in-frame clones and misses some; the assay was immunoSEQ multiplex PCR. The DNA was the basis for D and trimming; V, J and clone size are from that table. The sample comprises 150,000 to 170,000 clones, nearly 80% of which are singletons, and roughly 1.7% rests with the top ten. V shed 5 bases and J shed 0 bases, with 13 bases lying between them. Germline V gives CDR1 SGHVS, CDR2 FNYEAQ. The CDR3 consists of 15 residues. The genes are TRBV7-6 and TRBJ1-1, with a possible D match to TRBD1 (6 bases). The receptor's source is an elderly man with acute or convalescent COVID-19. The sample comprised peripheral blood. The CDR3 DNA reads TGTGCCAGCAGCGCGACAGGACAAATGAACACTGAAGCTTTCTTT. It codes for CASSATGQMNTEAFF.